Presented here are 30 T cell receptor beta chains from one specimen sequenced in a study of shared clonotypes between healthy human individuals (dated by TCRdb to between 2020 and 2021). The library was generated by the immunoSEQ multiplex PCR assay. The immuneACCESS repertoire file appears here via TCRdb, limited to in-frame rearrangements. These files lack a portion of the clones; in checked studies, under half of the deficit traces to unresolved V genes, and the cause of the others is not known. The table for this sample lists 150,000 to 200,000 clones; about 93% of them were counted only once. More than 0.06% of the sample is taken by the ten largest. Sequences were obtained from naive CD4+ T cells sorted from blood. The sample's cell subset or site, from its label and the paper: CD45RA+ positively selected. Receptor source: a woman in her 30s in good health.

The chain joins TRBV7-2 to TRBJ1-5; 10 bases are a match to TRBD1. Trimming removed 5 bases from V and 4 bases from J; junction bases left unmatched: 5. The CDR3 is 15 amino acids. Germline-derived CDR1 and CDR2 are SGHTA and FQGNSA. The CDR3 bases are TGTGCCAGCAGCCAAAGGACAGGGGGTAATCAGCCCCAGCATTTT. This encodes CASSQRTGGNQPQHF.

The rearrangement uses TRBV18 and TRBJ1-1; D unclear. CDR1 is KGHSH and CDR2 is LQKENI in the germline V gene. Trimming stripped 2 bases from V and 0 bases from J, with 16 bases between. The CDR3 extends over 17 amino acids. The CDR3 region has the DNA TGTGCCAGCTCACCAAGGTTGGCCTCTCACATGAACACTGAAGCTTTCTTT. Amino acid sequence: CASSPRLASHMNTEAFF.

V usage is TRBV5-6 and J usage is TRBJ1-1; D is possibly TRBD1 (5 bases). V gave up 4 bases and J gave up 2 bases, with 15 bases separating them. The CDR3 runs to 15 residues. Germline CDR1 and CDR2: SGHDT and YYEEEE. CDR3 nucleotides: TGTGCCAGCAGCCTGCCAGGGACCCTCAACACTGAAGCTTTCTTT. This encodes CASSLPGTLNTEAFF.

V usage is TRBV2 and J usage is TRBJ2-7; D possibly corresponds to TRBD1 (6 bases). CDR3 length equals 16 residues. Germline lookup yields CDR1 SNHLY and CDR2 FYNNEI. The V end was cut by 1 base, the J end by 2 bases, with 15 bases between. The CDR3 DNA sequence: TGTGCCAGCAGTGAAGGTGCACAGGGTGGGACCTACGAGCAGTACTTC. Translation: CASSEGAQGGTYEQYF.

The V gene is TRBV5-4, the J gene TRBJ1-2, with D possibly being TRBD1 (5 bases). The CDR3 length is 15 residues. Per the germline V gene, CDR1 is SGHNT and CDR2 is YYREEE (reference sequence). Deletions cut 2 bases from V and 6 bases from J, with 17 bases between. This chain's CDR3 is CASSLPNKWGDGYTF. The CDR3 coding sequence is TGTGCCAGCAGCTTACCTAACAAATGGGGGGATGGCTACACCTTC.

The J gene is TRBJ1-2, the V gene TRBV27, with TRBD1 matching over 9 bases. The CDR3 runs 15 residues. Trimming took 5 bases from V and 8 from J; bases not matched to a gene: 12. Germline-derived CDR1 and CDR2 are MNHEY and SMNVEV (reference sequence). The chain's CDR3 is CASSVGPGQGLGYTF. The CDR3 coding sequence is TGTGCCAGCAGTGTAGGTCCGGGACAGGGTTTAGGCTACACCTTC.

This clone showed up just once. The chain uses TRBV28 and TRBJ2-7, with a weak D call TRBD2 (5 bases). V was pared by 6 bases and J by 2 bases, with 17 bases between. The CDR3 covers 15 residues. From germline, CDR1 is MDHEN and CDR2 SYDVKM. The CDR3 is CASSPITGIPYEQYF. CDR3 nucleotides: TGTGCCAGCAGCCCAATTACCGGGATCCCCTACGAGCAGTACTTC.

This chain uses TRBV7-9 with TRBJ2-5; D is ambiguous. V was clipped by 1 base and J by 2 bases, with 14 bases between them. The CDR3 loop spans 16 amino acids. Germline V gives CDR1 SEHNR, CDR2 FQNEAQ (reference sequence). The CDR3 region has the DNA TGTGCCAGCAGCTTAGTCAAGTCAGGCACACAAGAGACCCAGTACTTC. Its protein product is CASSLVKSGTQETQYF.

This sequence joins TRBV18 and TRBJ2-7; the D gene is possibly TRBD1 (6 bases). V was shortened by 8 bases and J by 4 bases, with 21 bases between the two germline ends. Germline CDR1 reads KGHSH; CDR2 reads LQKENI. This CDR3 has 15 amino acids. In DNA, the CDR3 is TGTGCCAGCGCGTCCAGGGGTCGGAATTTGTACGAGCAGTACTTC. Translating gives CASASRGRNLYEQYF.

The chain's CDR3 is CASSDRADAEQYF. The CDR3 bases are TGTGCCAGCTCAGACAGAGCTGACGCCGAGCAGTACTTC. The chain carries TRBV28 and TRBJ2-7; possibly TRBD1 for D (5 bases). This CDR3 is built from 13 residues. Germline V gene sequence: CDR1 MDHEN, CDR2 SYDVKM. V was clipped by 8 bases and J by 6 bases, with 17 bases between them.

This chain links TRBV27 with TRBJ2-1; 11 bases are shared with TRBD2. J gave up 9 bases and V 7 bases, and 5 bases lay outside the gene matches. Germline CDR1 MNHEY, CDR2 SMNVEV (reference sequence). The CDR3 sequence is 13 residues long. In nucleotides, the CDR3 is TGTGCCAGCAACCCACTAGCGGGAGTTGAGCAGTTCTTC. Translating it yields CASNPLAGVEQFF.

The chain links TRBV2 to TRBJ2-5; perhaps TRBD2 as D (6 bases). The better agreement between TRBJ2-7 and the DNA end casts doubt on the J call. This CDR3 contains 15 residues. Per the germline V gene, CDR1 is SNHLY and CDR2 is FYNNEI. The CDR3 DNA reads TGTGCCAGCAGTGAAATGCGGGAACGGGCCTACGAGCAGTACTTC. Amino acids: CASSEMRERAYEQYF.

This clone came up once. The chain carries TRBV19 and TRBJ1-1; D gene ambiguous. The V gene's germline CDR1 is LNHDA and CDR2 SQIVND (reference sequence). V shed 4 bases and J shed 2 bases, with 5 bases lying between them. The CDR3 extends over 12 amino acids. The CDR3 DNA is TGTGCCAGTAGTAAAACCAACACTGAAGCTTTCTTT. Translation gives CASSKTNTEAFF.

The chain carries TRBV28 and TRBJ2-7; weak D call: TRBD2 (6 bases). The CDR3 contains 14 residues. V was pared by 5 bases and J by 4 bases, with 15 bases between. Looked up from germline, CDR1 is MDHEN and CDR2 is SYDVKM. This CDR3 reads CASSGTGAVYEQYF. CDR3 sequence (DNA): TGTGCCAGCAGTGGGACTGGGGCAGTTTACGAGCAGTACTTC.

This clone showed up just once. This chain links TRBV28 with TRBJ2-7; TRBD2 agrees at 9 bases. CDR1 and CDR2 (germline): MDHEN, SYDVKM. J gave up 0 bases and V 7 bases, and 7 bases lay outside the gene matches. CDR3 size: 15 residues. The CDR3 spells CASILAGQNSYEQYF. CDR3 DNA sequence: TGTGCCAGCATCCTAGCGGGACAAAACTCCTACGAGCAGTACTTC.

A single count supports this clone. The chain is built from TRBV5-4 and TRBJ1-3, with D unclear. The CDR3 is 16 amino acids. Deletions cut 2 bases from V and 2 bases from J, with 14 bases between. Germline CDR1 is SGHNT and CDR2 is YYREEE (reference sequence). CDR3: CASSFGPPGPGNTIYF. The CDR3 DNA sequence: TGTGCCAGCAGCTTTGGGCCTCCGGGCCCTGGAAACACCATATATTTT. Drawing the rest from reference TRBV5-4 and TRBJ1-3, the complete variable domain is ETGVTQSPTHLIKTRGQQVTLRCSSQSGHNTVSWYQQALGQGPQFIFQYYREEENGRGNFPPRFSGLQFPNYSSELNVNALELDDSALYLCASSFGPPGPGNTIYFGEGSWLTVV.

This chain's CDR3 is CASSFSGIFYEQYF. CDR3 DNA sequence: TGCGCCAGCAGCTTTAGCGGGATTTTCTACGAGCAGTACTTC. This rearrangement joins TRBV5-1 to TRBJ2-7, with 8 bases aligning to TRBD2. CDR3 length: 14 residues. Germline loops: CDR1 SGHRS, CDR2 YFSETQ. V was clipped by 2 bases and J by 3 bases; unmatched bases: 4.

Concerning this clone itself: Its ends do not fully match the called genes, so a read error is possible. The V call is TRBV27, the J call TRBJ2-7; TRBD1 agrees at 8 bases. The CDR3 consists of 16 residues. Germline assignment: CDR1 MNHEY and CDR2 SMNVEV (reference sequence). Written as DNA, the CDR3 is TGTGCTAGCAGTTTATCATCTGGGACAGGCACCTACGAGCAGTACTTC. Its protein product is CASSLSSGTGTYEQYF.

The V and J genes are TRBV5-1 and TRBJ2-3; unclear D gene. Germline V gene data show CDR1 as SGHRS and CDR2 as YFSETQ. CDR3 length: 12 amino acids. V dropped 5 bases and J dropped 2 bases, with 6 bases sitting between them. CDR3 sequence (DNA): TGCGCCAGCAGGATGAACACAGATACGCAGTATTTT. This gives the protein CASRMNTDTQYF.

The chain uses TRBV19 and TRBJ1-4, with 7 bases that match TRBD1. This CDR3 region has 12 residues. Germline V gene sequence: CDR1 LNHDA, CDR2 SQIVND (reference sequence). The trim removed 6 bases at V and 10 bases at J, leaving 5 bases unmatched. The DNA of the CDR3 is TGTGCCAGTAGCAAGGGGGCCGGAAAACTGTTTTTT. Amino acids: CASSKGAGKLFF.

The chain combines TRBV5-1 with TRBJ2-2; D unclear. The germline V gene encodes CDR1 SGHRS and CDR2 YFSETQ. Between the trimmed V and J ends, which lost 4 bases and 3 bases, there was a span of 13 bases. CDR3 length equals 15 residues. The CDR3 loop is CASSERLPYTGELFF. DNA for the CDR3: TGCGCCAGCAGCGAACGGTTACCTTACACCGGGGAGCTGTTTTTT.

The table lists this clone with a few counts. The chain couples TRBV27 to TRBJ1-1, with no clear D. CDR3 size: 14 residues. Germline lookup yields CDR1 MNHEY and CDR2 SMNVEV (reference sequence). Trimming shortened V by 3 bases and J by 2 bases, and 10 bases separated the two germline ends. The CDR3 DNA is TGTGCCAGCAGTTTGGATTTCTCCAACACTGAAGCTTTCTTT. Residues: CASSLDFSNTEAFF.

The V gene is TRBV9, the J gene TRBJ2-5; D not certain. The CDR3 has 15 amino acids. Germline V gives CDR1 SGDLS, CDR2 YYNGEE. V was trimmed by 3 bases and J by 0 bases, leaving 12 bases between them. The CDR3 loop is CASSEPTENQETQYF. The CDR3 coding sequence is TGTGCCAGCAGCGAGCCGACGGAAAACCAAGAGACCCAGTACTTC.

The rearrangement uses TRBV29-1 and TRBJ2-7; D not resolved. CDR1 is SQVTM and CDR2 is ANQGSEA in the germline V gene. This CDR3 region has 12 residues. Trimming took 8 bases from V and 4 from J, leaving 15 bases between them. In DNA, the CDR3 is TGCAGCCCCACGGACGGTTCTTACGAGCAGTACTTC. Translation gives CSPTDGSYEQYF.

The chain employs TRBV7-9 and TRBJ1-1, with D tentatively TRBD1 (5 bases). Between the trimmed V and J ends, which lost 5 bases and 8 bases, there was a span of 9 bases. The CDR3 totals 11 residues. The germline gives CDR1 SEHNR, CDR2 FQNEAQ (reference sequence). The CDR3 DNA reads TGTGCCAGCAGCCCCCACAGGGAAGCTTTCTTT. It yields the protein CASSPHREAFF.

The rearrangement links TRBV5-1 to TRBJ1-1; perhaps TRBD1 as D (6 bases). The germline V gene has CDR1 SGHRS and CDR2 YFSETQ. The CDR3 runs 14 residues. Trimming left V 1 base short and J 5 bases short, with 12 bases between. CDR3 protein: CASSLSQGRTEAFF. DNA for the CDR3: TGCGCCAGCAGCTTGTCACAGGGACGAACTGAAGCTTTCTTT. Full variable domain (outside the CDR3, taken from reference TRBV5-1 and TRBJ1-1): KAGVTQTPRYLIKTRGQQVTLSCSPISGHRSVSWYQQTPGQGLQFLFEYFSETQRNKGNFPGRFSGRQFSNSRSEMNVSTLELGDSALYLCASSLSQGRTEAFFGQGTRLTVV.

The rearrangement joins TRBV5-8 to TRBJ2-1, with a weak D call TRBD2 (7 bases). The CDR3 extends over 16 amino acids. From germline, CDR1 is SGHTS and CDR2 YDEGEE. The V and J ends lost 7 bases and 0 bases respectively, with 17 bases between them. The CDR3, as DNA: TGTGCCAGCGCCAAAAGGGGGGGCGTCTCCTACAATGAGCAGTTCTTC. Protein product: CASAKRGGVSYNEQFF.

The chain links TRBV5-1 to TRBJ2-1, with 8 bases lining up with TRBD1. J was trimmed by 4 bases and V by 7 bases; bases with no gene match: 7. Looked up from germline, CDR1 is SGHRS and CDR2 is YFSETQ. The CDR3 covers 14 residues. The DNA for the CDR3 is TGCGCCAGCGTTCTCCGGGACAGGTACAATGAGCAGTTCTTC. Its protein is CASVLRDRYNEQFF.

The chain recombines TRBV18 with TRBJ1-3; tentative D call: TRBD1 (5 bases). The CDR3 length is 16 residues. Germline V gene lookup returns CDR1 KGHSH and CDR2 LQKENI. V lost 6 bases to trimming and J lost 0 bases, with 15 bases between them. The CDR3 loop reads CASSSGTASSGNTIYF. CDR3 nucleotide sequence: TGTGCCAGCTCGTCCGGGACGGCGAGCTCTGGAAACACCATATATTTT.

The chain couples TRBV2 to TRBJ2-7, with 12 positions matching TRBD2. With V trimmed by 6 bases and J by 4 bases, 7 bases remained unmatched. This CDR3 is built from 15 residues. Germline V gene sequence: CDR1 SNHLY, CDR2 FYNNEI. The chain's CDR3 is CASRPGLAGPYEQYF. The CDR3 DNA follows: TGTGCCAGCAGGCCGGGACTAGCGGGTCCATACGAGCAGTACTTC.